Sequencing of this T cell receptor (beta chain) was carried out in a study of T-cell reconstitution after alpha-beta-depleted transplantation in children. TCRbeta library preparation incorporated unique molecular identifiers. Each CDR3 protein gets one entry after TCRdb re-called the PCR reads with MiXCR. The sample includes around 600,000 distinct CDR3 sequences, roughly a tenth of them seen just once. The length of the CDR3 is 14 residues. The junction had 6 bases not matched to a gene; V was cut back by 4 bases and J by 6 bases. The germline V gene encodes CDR1 SGHRS and CDR2 YFSETQ. The chain employs TRBV5-1 and TRBJ2-1; 8 bases line up with TRBD1. Sample: PBMCs from the stem cell graft donor, taken from the stem cell graft. The receptor's source is a human donor who donated a stem cell graft to a child with acute myeloid leukemia. The CDR3 loop reads CASSGAGGFNEQFF. The DNA for the CDR3 is TGCGCCAGCAGCGGGGCAGGGGGCTTCAATGAGCAGTTCTTC.